The entry below describes one TCR beta chain. Its specificity is unknown. V was cut by 0 bases and J by 6 bases, with 14 bases left in between. The V gene's germline CDR1 is MNHEY and CDR2 SVGAGI. The CDR3 extends over 15 amino acids. PCR employed 60 Vbeta and 13 Jbeta primers. Generated by immunoSEQ multiplex PCR, the TCRdb table keeps only in-frame clones and is missing some. This table holds around 110,000 clones, around 74% found once. This sample is part of a study of cytomegalovirus exposure and HLA in healthy donors. Study-wide points: In vitro, three CMV-associated chains proved specific for CMV antigens.

The chain joins TRBV6-5 to TRBJ1-1; possible D gene TRBD1, 6 bases. The clonotype originates from a woman younger than 30 in good health and CMV-seronegative. Sequencing was carried out using PBMCs. The CDR3 sequence: CASSYSGRGLSEAFF. Here the CDR3 DNA reads TGTGCCAGCAGTTACTCGGGCAGGGGTTTATCTGAAGCTTTCTTT.